Listed below are T cell receptor beta chains from one sample, sequenced in a study of T cells in Graves' hyperthyroidism and ophthalmopathy. TCRdb reanalysed the multiplex PCR reads using MiXCR and keeps one entry per CDR3 protein. The sample consists of around 580,000 distinct CDR3 sequences, 46% of them appearing once. Sequencing used peripheral blood or thyroid tissue (not recorded which). These receptors were obtained from a woman aged 18-30 years with Graves' hyperthyroidism. The CDR3 runs from the conserved cysteine through the conserved F or W. D genes are given only for firm matches. Clone size, where shown, is once, few, many, or a class for clones that have expanded.

V: TRBV5-1; size: many; D: -; J: TRBJ2-7; DNA: TGCGCCAGCAGCTTGTGGGCAGCTTACGAGCAGTACTTC; CDR3: CASSLWAAYEQYF
V: TRBV20-1; size: -; D: -; J: TRBJ1-2; DNA: TGCAGTGCTAGTCTTGATGGAAACACCTTC; CDR3: CSASLDGNTF
V: TRBV7-2; size: -; D: -; J: TRBJ1-2; DNA: TGTGCCAGCAGCTCCCGGACTAACGCGAACACCGGGGGCGGTGGTGGCTACACCTTC; CDR3: CASSSRTNANTGGGGGYTF
V: TRBV5-1; size: many; D: TRBD2; J: TRBJ2-7; DNA: TGCGCCAGCAGCTTGGCGACTAGCGGGAGTTGGGCATACGAGCAGTACTTC; CDR3: CASSLATSGSWAYEQYF
V: TRBV5-1; size: many; D: TRBD1; J: TRBJ2-2; DNA: TGCGCCAGCAGGCCCGGGACAGCGAACACCGGGGAGCTGTTTTTT; CDR3: CASRPGTANTGELFF
V: TRBV7-6; size: -; D: TRBD2; J: TRBJ2-1; DNA: TGTGCTAGAGCGGACAGCGGGAGGGCTTACAATGAGCAGTTCTTC; CDR3: CARADSGRAYNEQFF
V: TRBV4-3; size: -; D: -; J: TRBJ2-7; DNA: TGCGCCAGCAGCCAGACTGGGGTCCACGAGCAGTACTTC; CDR3: CASSQTGVHEQYF
V: TRBV19; size: many; D: -; J: TRBJ1-2; DNA: TGTGCCGTACTCCGGGGCAGGGGCTACACCTTC; CDR3: CAVLRGRGYTF
V: TRBV3-1; size: few; D: -; J: TRBJ1-5; DNA: TGTGCCAGCAGCCGGCGGGGGGGGCAGCCCCAGCATTTT; CDR3: CASSRRGGQPQHF
V: TRBV7-7; size: -; D: -; J: TRBJ2-5; DNA: TGTGCTAGCAGCCGAGAGGGCCACGAGACCCAGTACTTC; CDR3: CASSREGHETQYF
V: TRBV27; size: -; D: TRBD1; J: TRBJ2-7; DNA: TGTGCCAGCAGTTCCCCCGGGACAGAAAAGGGATTATACGAGCAGTACTTC; CDR3: CASSSPGTEKGLYEQYF
V: TRBV25-1; size: -; D: TRBD1; J: TRBJ1-2; DNA: TGTGCCAGCAGTACACCGGGACAGGGGTCGGGCTACACCTTC; CDR3: CASSTPGQGSGYTF